A selection of T cell receptor beta chains follows, all from one sample in a study of OX40 agonist ivuxolimab in advanced cancers. Profiling relied on immunoSEQ multiplex PCR, and the TCRdb table lists in-frame clones only, not all of them. The repertoire consists of 8,000 to 9,500 clones, with about 74% occurring once and the leading ten covering 25% to 30%. Sequences were derived from CD4+ or CD8+ T cells sorted from blood, sampled in a trial of the OX40 agonist ivuxolimab. The receptor source for this set is an adult with an advanced solid tumor such as melanoma, head and neck, liver or kidney cancer. CDR3s include the opening cysteine and the closing phenylalanine or tryptophan. The D gene is left open where the match is weak. The size entry is marked missing in some rows and otherwise reads once, few, many or a size class.

j_call v_call clone_size d_call cdr3_aa cdr3_nt
TRBJ2-7 TRBV6-5 . TRBD1 CASSYRDRSGYEQYF TGTGCCAGCAGTTACCGGGACAGGAGTGGGTACGAGCAGTACTTC
TRBJ2-3 TRBV9 medium-sized . CASSSKQGSSTDTQYF TGTGCCAGCAGCTCCAAACAGGGTAGTAGCACAGATACGCAGTATTTT
TRBJ1-2 TRBV19 . TRBD1 CASIDTGASYGYTF TGTGCCAGTATTGATACAGGGGCTTCCTATGGCTACACCTTC
TRBJ2-5 TRBV13 once . CASSSYEDGETQYF TGTGCCAGCAGCTCTTACGAGGATGGGGAGACCCAGTACTTC
TRBJ2-2 TRBV28 once . CASSLMGAGELFF TGTGCCAGCAGTTTGATGGGGGCCGGGGAGCTGTTTTTT
TRBJ1-1 TRBV5-1 few . CASSLDYAGTEAFF TGCGCCAGCAGCTTGGATTATGCAGGGACTGAAGCTTTCTTT
TRBJ2-5 TRBV29-1 . . CSVELGASYQETQYF TGCAGCGTTGAGCTGGGGGCCTCGTACCAAGAGACCCAGTACTTC
TRBJ2-7 TRBV6-5 . TRBD2 CASSYNPLAGAYEQYF TGTGCCAGCAGTTATAATCCCCTAGCGGGAGCCTACGAGCAGTACTTC
TRBJ2-4 TRBV4-1 . TRBD2 CASSLSGSGGLAKNIQYF TGCGCCAGCAGCCTTAGCGGGAGTGGGGGCTTAGCCAAAAACATTCAGTACTTC
TRBJ2-5 TRBV9 . . CASSVRTRETQYF TGTGCCAGCAGCGTCCGGACCCGGGAGACCCAGTACTTC
TRBJ2-5 TRBV29-1 . . CSVEDWALGQTQYF TGCAGCGTTGAAGACTGGGCATTAGGTCAGACCCAGTACTTC
TRBJ2-2 TRBV7-6 once . CASSPDRNTGELFF TGTGCCAGCAGCCCGGACAGGAACACCGGGGAGCTGTTTTTT
TRBJ2-7 TRBV19 . TRBD2 CASSWTSGSYEQYF TGTGCCAGTAGTTGGACTAGCGGGAGCTACGAGCAGTACTTC